This T cell receptor beta chain was captured in a study of cytotoxic CD8 clonotypes in ibrutinib-treated CLL. The wider study: Patients: about 11 relapsed/refractory, under 16 treatment-naive, 17 to 18 IGHV unmutated. After a median around eleven months on treatment (6 to 36), response samples were drawn.

Trimming at V came to 4 bases and at J to 0 bases, leaving 11 bases not matched to a gene. This CDR3 has 19 amino acids. Germline CDR1 reads LNHDA; CDR2 reads SQIVND (reference sequence). The table came from immunoSEQ multiplex PCR; TCRdb's copy has only in-frame clones and leaves some out. The sample carries approximately 320,000 clones, 60% to 80% recorded once. The V gene is TRBV19, the J gene TRBJ2-1; 11 nucleotides align to TRBD2. The TCR originated in a human donor with chronic lymphocytic leukemia. The sequences come from PBMCs, collected after 36 months of ibrutinib treatment. DNA of the CDR3: TGTGCCAGTAGTAGTGTTTCACTAGCGGGAGTTGGCTCCTACAATGAGCAGTTCTTC. As protein: CASSSVSLAGVGSYNEQFF.